This T cell receptor beta chain was captured in a study of Ad26.COV2.S vaccination and SARS-CoV-2 variants. TCRdb's table, derived via immunoSEQ multiplex PCR, lists solely in-frame clones and lacks some. The data contain 200,000 to 300,000 clones, 88% of them singletons. Stated treatment: approximately 18 received Ad26.COV2.S at low or high dose, single or two shots; 5 received placebo; per-sample allocation not given. Samples were taken on day 63 after the first vaccine or placebo injection. This CDR3 is built from 12 residues. Trimming shortened V by 2 bases and J by 7 bases, and 8 bases separated the two germline ends. Germline CDR1 is SQVTM and CDR2 is ANQGSEA.

The V gene is TRBV29-1, the J gene TRBJ2-2, with D perhaps being TRBD1 or TRBD2 (5 bases each). This specimen was peripheral blood, taken in a trial of Ad26.COV2.S vaccine versus placebo. The TCR comes from a person aged 18-65 years who received the Ad26.COV2.S COVID-19 vaccine or a placebo. The CDR3 DNA follows: TGCAGCGTTGAATTGGGGGTCGGGGAGCTGTTTTTT. Protein sequence: CSVELGVGELFF.